The next 12 T cell receptor beta chains were all read from a single sample in a study of blood T cell repertoires in COVID-19. Profiled with immunoSEQ multiplex PCR; TCRdb holds only in-frame clones, not every one. The sample carries fewer than 90,000 clones, roughly 80% recorded once. Sample: peripheral blood. These receptors came from a man aged 55 to 69 with COVID-19, enrolled during active disease.

This chain links TRBV11-2 with TRBJ2-7; 7 bases map to TRBD1. Germline V gene lookup returns CDR1 SGHAT and CDR2 FQNNGV. Trimming removed 5 bases from V and 0 bases from J; junction bases left unmatched: 7. The CDR3 runs to 15 residues. In DNA, the CDR3 is TGTGCCAGCAGCCGAGAGGACAGGAGCTCCTACGAGCAGTACTTC. Protein sequence: CASSREDRSSYEQYF.

The V call is TRBV5-1, the J call TRBJ1-1; 9 nucleotides match TRBD1. V was clipped by 0 bases and J by 4 bases; unmatched bases: 7. The CDR3 is made up of 16 amino acids. Germline assignment: CDR1 SGHRS and CDR2 YFSETQ. In nucleotides, the CDR3 is TGCGCCAGCAGCTTGGCGGGGACAGGGTATCGCACTGAAGCTTTCTTT. Encoded protein: CASSLAGTGYRTEAFF.

In its sample, this clone was seen once. J is TRBJ1-1 and V is TRBV5-1; 7 nucleotides agree with TRBD1. CDR3 length: 15 residues. CDR1 is SGHRS, CDR2 YFSETQ, per germline. Germline trimming cut 2 bases from V and 1 base from J; bases unmatched to any gene: 5. CDR3 bases: TGCGCCAGCAGCTTAACCGGGACAGCGAACACTGAAGCTTTCTTT. This codes for CASSLTGTANTEAFF.

The genes are TRBV15 and TRBJ1-1; weak D call: TRBD1 (6 bases). Germline V gene sequence: CDR1 LNHNV, CDR2 YYDKDF (reference sequence). V lost 6 bases and J lost 5, with 13 bases in between. The CDR3 contains 13 residues. CDR3 in DNA: TGTGCCACCAGTACAGGGAGGGGGACTGAAGCTTTCTTT. It is translated as CATSTGRGTEAFF.

The chain combines TRBV7-9 with TRBJ2-2; weak D call: TRBD1 (6 bases). CDR1 and CDR2 (germline): SEHNR, FQNEAQ (reference sequence). V was clipped by 8 bases and J by 0 bases, with 10 bases between them. The CDR3 extends over 14 amino acids. CDR3 sequence reads: CASGGSANTGELFF. CDR3 coding DNA: TGTGCCAGCGGGGGCAGTGCGAACACCGGGGAGCTGTTTTTT. The entire variable domain, with the rest obtained from reference TRBV7-9 and TRBJ2-2, is as follows: DTGVSQNPRHKITKRGQNVTFRCDPISEHNRLYWYRQTLGQGPEFLTYFQNEAQLEKSRLLSDRFSAERPKGSFSTLEIQRTEQGDSAMYLCASGGSANTGELFFGEGSRLTVL.

V is TRBV7-2 and J is TRBJ2-7, with D uncertain. The V gene lost 4 bases and the J gene lost 4 bases, with 11 bases spanning the gap. Germline V lookup: CDR1 SGHTA, CDR2 FQGNSA. The CDR3 consists of 13 residues. CDR3 region: CASSSSGRYEQYF. For the CDR3, the DNA is TGTGCCAGCAGCTCTTCGGGTCGGTACGAGCAGTACTTC.

The V call is TRBV6-1, the J call TRBJ1-2; D is unclear. Trimming stripped 1 base from V and 7 bases from J, with 16 bases between. The CDR3 has 15 residues. Germline CDR1 reads MNHNS; CDR2 reads SASEGT. Written as DNA, the CDR3 is TGTGCCAGCAGTGAAGAGCGGGCCGCCTTAGGTGGCTACACCTTC. Protein product: CASSEERAALGGYTF.

The genes are TRBV19 and TRBJ2-2; D not resolved. V was shortened by 5 bases and J by 5 bases, with 12 bases between the two germline ends. The CDR3 extends over 14 amino acids. Germline loops: CDR1 LNHDA, CDR2 SQIVND (reference sequence). The CDR3 nucleotides read TGTGCCAGTAGTCGGTTAGTTTCAACCGGGGAGCTGTTTTTT. It encodes CASSRLVSTGELFF.

DNA for the CDR3: TGTGCCAGCAGCTGGCTAGCGGGAGGGTCAGATACGCAGTATTTT. Its translation: CASSWLAGGSDTQYF. The J gene is TRBJ2-3, the V gene TRBV7-9, with 12 bases lining up with TRBD2. The CDR3 runs to 15 residues. V shed 4 bases, J shed 4 bases, and the junction held 3 bases outside the gene matches. Germline V gives CDR1 SEHNR, CDR2 FQNEAQ (reference sequence).

V and J are TRBV14 and TRBJ1-2; D gene unclear. Germline CDR1 and CDR2: SGHDN and FVKESK. The CDR3 sequence is 14 residues long. V gave up 0 bases and J gave up 7 bases, with 12 bases separating them. The CDR3 DNA reads TGTGCCAGCAGCCAAGATCAGTCGGGAGCTGGCTACACCTTC. Protein: CASSQDQSGAGYTF.

V is TRBV19 and J is TRBJ1-2, with D possibly TRBD1 on 5 matching bases. Per germline, CDR1 LNHDA and CDR2 SQIVND (reference sequence). Trimming took 5 bases from V and 3 from J, leaving 10 bases between them. This CDR3 has 13 residues. CDR3 in DNA: TGTGCCAGTAGTTACGGGGGGGACTATGGCTACACCTTC. It translates to CASSYGGDYGYTF.

In this sample, this clone turned up once. This chain joins TRBV2 and TRBJ2-7; possibly TRBD2 for D (7 bases). From germline, CDR1 is SNHLY and CDR2 FYNNEI. This CDR3 contains 14 residues. The V end was cut by 6 bases, the J end by 2 bases, with 14 bases between. The CDR3 reads CASRGGGGTYEQYF. CDR3 DNA: TGTGCCAGCAGGGGGGGCGGGGGAACCTACGAGCAGTACTTC. The full variable domain, in which reference TRBV2 and TRBJ2-7 provide the parts outside the CDR3, is EPEVTQTPSHQVTQMGQEVILRCVPISNHLYFYWYRQILGQKVEFLVSFYNNEISEKSEIFDDQFSVERPDGSNFTLKIRSTKLEDSAMYFCASRGGGGTYEQYFGPGTRLTVT.